This T cell receptor beta chain was identified during a study of blood T cell repertoires in COVID-19. The wider study: The United States, Italy and Spain provided the acute and convalescent COVID-19 samples. Sample material is recorded as cDNA or gDNA derived from T cells, B-cell-depleted T cells, or PBMCs.

Germline-derived CDR1 and CDR2 are LGHNA and YNFKEQ. The V segment lost 0 bases and the J segment 1 base; nucleotides outside the gene matches: 9. CDR3 length: 18 amino acids. Authors' processing steps: Using reference gene primer amplification, nucleated cell counts were estimated. Produced via immunoSEQ multiplex PCR; TCRdb's table is partial and in-frame only. That table supplies the V and J calls and clone size; D and trimming were determined from the DNA. The sample yields about 79,000 clones, around nine tenths seen once. Sequenced material: peripheral blood. This receptor was identified in an older man with active or convalescent COVID-19. The chain is built from TRBV4-2 and TRBJ2-1; 7 nucleotides line up with TRBD2. The CDR3 sequence is CASSQDLLGGPSYNEQFF. The CDR3 coding sequence is TGTGCCAGCAGCCAAGATCTACTGGGAGGGCCGTCCTACAATGAGCAGTTCTTC.